This TCR beta chain was sequenced in a study of Ad26.COV2.S vaccination and SARS-CoV-2 variants (dated by TCRdb to the early 2020s). Regarding the complete study: Donors in the vaccine arm were drawn from COV1001, a multicentre, randomized, double-blind, placebo-controlled phase I-IIa trial testing Ad26.COV2.S in healthy adults. The TCR-sequenced set comprised around 30 samples: some 19 Ad26.COV2.S vaccine recipients, 5 placebo recipients and 8 SARS-CoV-2 convalescent individuals. Investigators remained blinded to trial group allocation during experiments and outcome assessment. The specificity and breadth of SARS-CoV-2-reactive T cell receptors after Ad26.COV2.S vaccination were assessed by TCRbeta repertoire sequencing. Ad26.COV2.S was given intramuscularly at 5x10^10 or 1x10^11 viral particles, as a single shot or as two shots 56 days apart. Trial participants were randomized into five groups of five, in which low-dose or high-dose Ad26.COV2.S was given once or twice, or placebo was given on both occasions.

The label giving this sample's treatment or condition can be read as: roughly 18 received Ad26.COV2.S at low or high dose, single or two shots; about five received placebo; per-sample allocation not given. Repertoires of vaccine and placebo recipients were sequenced from samples collected on day 63 after the first injection. Cohort 1b enrolled 25 adults aged 18-55 years at a single site in Boston, USA, between 29 July and 7 August 2020. As a vaccine, Ad26.COV2.S was a replication-incompetent adenovirus type 26 vector that expressed a prefusion-stabilized SARS-CoV-2 spike protein derived from the original Wuhan strain. In the germline V gene, CDR1 corresponds to MGHRA and CDR2 to YSYEKL. The CDR3 runs 15 residues from the cysteine to the phenylalanine. The retained sequence is limited to the CDR3, 45 bases, with the frame set at the first base. Trimming removed 1 base from V and 8 bases from J, leaving 17 bases between the germline ends.

Turning to this clone: No antigen is known for it. No much larger clone exists at a distance of one base, and base qualities are not known.

The immunoSEQ Assay was used to sequence TCRbeta CDR3 regions. After extraction, genomic DNA underwent amplification by bias-controlled multiplex PCR, followed by high-throughput sequencing. Processing in the source paper ran as follows. Collapsing and filtering of sequences were performed to quantify the absolute abundance of each unique TCRbeta CDR3 region. T cell fraction was estimated by normalization of TCRbeta template counts to usable DNA, with usable DNA being measured through amplification of reference genes present in all nucleated cells. Repertoire TCRs were annotated as SARS-CoV-2-specific by exact matching of V gene, CDR3 amino acid sequence and J gene to a known reactive TCR set. The reference SARS-CoV-2 TCR set came from MIRA and was filtered for enrichment in COVID-19-positive ImmuneCODE repertoires, removing public or cross-reactive TCRs. Using the MIRA antigens, annotated TCRs were further analysed by specific ORF or by position within an ORF. Breadth was defined as annotated unique rearrangements over total unique productive rearrangements; depth was the summed frequency of those rearrangements. TCR breadth was compared between groups using two-sided Wilcoxon rank-sum tests. TCRdb limited this immuneACCESS table to in-frame rearrangements with V and J called. A share of clones is missing; checked studies link under half to unresolved V genes, and the rest is unexplained. V and J calls and clone size are as listed in that table; D and trimming were resolved from the DNA. The sample has over 400,000 clones on record, about 92% of them singletons. The top ten constitute 1.5% to 2% of the sample.

Broader findings and caveats from the paper: It was noted by the authors that total T cell responses may have been underestimated by the TCR breadth and depth analyses. Compared with placebo recipients, Ad26.COV2.S recipients showed higher spike-specific TCR breadth (P = 0.0014). Vaccine and placebo recipients had comparable non-spike TCR breadth, which fits with the vaccine containing only spike. The study was not powered to compare responses between vaccine doses or regimens. After vaccination, spike-specific CD8+ and CD4+ T cell responses were reported to show substantial breadth.

This specimen was peripheral blood, taken in a trial of Ad26.COV2.S vaccine versus placebo. This receptor was identified in a person between 18 and 59 years old who received the Ad26.COV2.S COVID-19 vaccine or a placebo. The sequence is built from TRBV4-1 and TRBJ1-2; tentative D gene TRBD1, with 6 bases matching. CDR3 sequence: CASSQVGQSWGGYTF. The nucleotide sequence is TGCGCCAGCAGCCAAGTAGGACAGTCTTGGGGGGGCTACACCTTC.